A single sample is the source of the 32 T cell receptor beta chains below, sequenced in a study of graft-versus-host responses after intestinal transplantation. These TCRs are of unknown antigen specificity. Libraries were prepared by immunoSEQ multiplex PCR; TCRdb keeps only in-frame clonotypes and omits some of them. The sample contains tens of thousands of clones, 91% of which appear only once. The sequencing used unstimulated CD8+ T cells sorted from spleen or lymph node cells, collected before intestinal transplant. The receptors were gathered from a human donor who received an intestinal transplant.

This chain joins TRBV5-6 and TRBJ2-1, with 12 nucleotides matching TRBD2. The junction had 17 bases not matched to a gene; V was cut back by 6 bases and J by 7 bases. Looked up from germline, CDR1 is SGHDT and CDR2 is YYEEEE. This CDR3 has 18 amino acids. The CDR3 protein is CASTLFALAGGPLNEQFF. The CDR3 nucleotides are TGTGCCAGCACGTTGTTTGCCCTAGCGGGGGGGCCATTGAATGAGCAGTTCTTC.

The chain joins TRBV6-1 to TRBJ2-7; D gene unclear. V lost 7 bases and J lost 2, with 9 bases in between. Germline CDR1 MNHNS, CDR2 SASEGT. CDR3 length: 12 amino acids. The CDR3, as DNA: TGTGCCAGCACTTTTTTAGCCTACGAGCAGTACTTC. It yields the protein CASTFLAYEQYF.

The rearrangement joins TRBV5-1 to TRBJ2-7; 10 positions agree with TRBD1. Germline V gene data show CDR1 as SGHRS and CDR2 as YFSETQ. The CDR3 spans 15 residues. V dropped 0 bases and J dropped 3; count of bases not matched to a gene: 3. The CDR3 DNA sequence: TGCGCCAGCAGCTTGGGGACAGGGGGAAACTACGAGCAGTACTTC. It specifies CASSLGTGGNYEQYF. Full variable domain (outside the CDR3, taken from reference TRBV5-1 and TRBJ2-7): KAGVTQTPRYLIKTRGQQVTLSCSPISGHRSVSWYQQTPGQGLQFLFEYFSETQRNKGNFPGRFSGRQFSNSRSEMNVSTLELGDSALYLCASSLGTGGNYEQYFGPGTRLTVT.

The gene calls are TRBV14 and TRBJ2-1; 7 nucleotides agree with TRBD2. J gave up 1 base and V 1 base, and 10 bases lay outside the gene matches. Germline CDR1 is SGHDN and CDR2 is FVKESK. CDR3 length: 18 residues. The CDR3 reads CASSQGGLKYISYNEQFF. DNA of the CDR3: TGTGCCAGCAGCCAAGGGGGACTAAAGTATATTTCCTACAATGAGCAGTTCTTC.

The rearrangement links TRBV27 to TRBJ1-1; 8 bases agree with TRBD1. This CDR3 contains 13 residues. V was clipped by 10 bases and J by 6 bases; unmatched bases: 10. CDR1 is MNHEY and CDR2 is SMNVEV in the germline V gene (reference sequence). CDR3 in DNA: TGTGCCACCTCCAGACAGGGGAGCCCTGAAGCTTTCTTT. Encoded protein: CATSRQGSPEAFF.

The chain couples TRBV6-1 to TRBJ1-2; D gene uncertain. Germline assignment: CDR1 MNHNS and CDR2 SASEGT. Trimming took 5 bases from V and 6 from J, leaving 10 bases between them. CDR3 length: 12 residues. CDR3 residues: CASSPNGNGYTF. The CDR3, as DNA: TGTGCCAGCAGTCCGAACGGGAATGGCTACACCTTC.

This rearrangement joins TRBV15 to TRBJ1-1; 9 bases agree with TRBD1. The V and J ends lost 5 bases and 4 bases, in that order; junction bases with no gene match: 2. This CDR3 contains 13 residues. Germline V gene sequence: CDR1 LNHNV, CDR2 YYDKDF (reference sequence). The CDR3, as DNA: TGTGCCACCAGCGACAGGGGGTCCACTGAAGCTTTCTTT. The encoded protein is CATSDRGSTEAFF. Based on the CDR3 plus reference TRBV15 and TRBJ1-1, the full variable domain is DAMVIQNPRYQVTQFGKPVTLSCSQTLNHNVMYWYQQKSSQAPKLLFHYYDKDFNNEADTPDNFQSRRPNTSFCFLDIRSPGLGDTAMYLCATSDRGSTEAFFGQGTRLTVV.

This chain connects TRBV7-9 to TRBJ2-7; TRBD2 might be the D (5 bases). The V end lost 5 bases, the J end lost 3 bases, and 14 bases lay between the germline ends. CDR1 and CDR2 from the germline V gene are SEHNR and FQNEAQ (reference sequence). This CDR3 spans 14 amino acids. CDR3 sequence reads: CASSRVGGHYEQYF. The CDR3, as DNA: TGTGCCAGCAGCCGGGTCGGCGGGCACTACGAGCAGTACTTC.

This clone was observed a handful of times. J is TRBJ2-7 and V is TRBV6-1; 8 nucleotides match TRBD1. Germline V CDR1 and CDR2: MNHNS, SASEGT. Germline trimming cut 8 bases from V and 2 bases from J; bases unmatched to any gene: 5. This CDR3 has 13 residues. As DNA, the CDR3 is TGTGCCAGCGGATCCAGGGGGCCCTACGAGCAGTACTTC. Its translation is CASGSRGPYEQYF.

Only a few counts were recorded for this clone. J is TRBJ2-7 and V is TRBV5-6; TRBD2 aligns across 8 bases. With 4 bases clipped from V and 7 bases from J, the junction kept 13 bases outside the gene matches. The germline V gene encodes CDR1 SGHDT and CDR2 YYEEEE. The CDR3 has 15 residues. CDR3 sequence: CASSPGGRSLFEQYF. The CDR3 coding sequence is TGTGCCAGCAGCCCGGGCGGGAGGAGCCTCTTTGAGCAGTACTTC.

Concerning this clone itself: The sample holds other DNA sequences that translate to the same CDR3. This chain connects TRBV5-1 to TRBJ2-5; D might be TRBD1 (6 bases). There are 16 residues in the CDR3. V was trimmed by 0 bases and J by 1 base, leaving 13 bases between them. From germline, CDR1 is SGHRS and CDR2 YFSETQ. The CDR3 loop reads CASSLGTGPLQETQYF. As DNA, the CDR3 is TGCGCCAGCAGCTTGGGCACAGGGCCCCTCCAAGAGACCCAGTACTTC.

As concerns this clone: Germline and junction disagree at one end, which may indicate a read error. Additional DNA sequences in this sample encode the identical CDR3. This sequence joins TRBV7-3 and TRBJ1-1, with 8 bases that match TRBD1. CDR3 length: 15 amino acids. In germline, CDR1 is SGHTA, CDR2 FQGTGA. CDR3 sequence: CASSLNGRGLTEAFF. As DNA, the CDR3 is TGTGCTAGCAGCTTAAACGGCAGGGGGCTGACTGAAGCTTTCTTT.

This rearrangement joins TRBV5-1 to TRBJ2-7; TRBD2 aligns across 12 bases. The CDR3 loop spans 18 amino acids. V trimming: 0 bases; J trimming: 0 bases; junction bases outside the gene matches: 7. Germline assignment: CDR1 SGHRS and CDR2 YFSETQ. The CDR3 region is CASSLGASGGVPSYEQYF. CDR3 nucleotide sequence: TGCGCCAGCAGCTTGGGGGCTAGCGGGGGGGTTCCCTCCTACGAGCAGTACTTC.

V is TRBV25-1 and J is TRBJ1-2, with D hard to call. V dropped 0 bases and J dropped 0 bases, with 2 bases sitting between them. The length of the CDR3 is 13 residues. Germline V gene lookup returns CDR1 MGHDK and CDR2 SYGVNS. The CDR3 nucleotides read TGTGCCAGCAGTGAATATACTAACTATGGCTACACCTTC. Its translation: CASSEYTNYGYTF.

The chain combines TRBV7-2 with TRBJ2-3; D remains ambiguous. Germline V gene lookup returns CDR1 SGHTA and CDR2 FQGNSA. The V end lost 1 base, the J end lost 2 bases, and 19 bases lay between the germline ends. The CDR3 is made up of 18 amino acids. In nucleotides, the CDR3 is TGTGCCAGCAGCTTAGGAGTCCAGGTGGTCCCCTACACAGATACGCAGTATTTT. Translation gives CASSLGVQVVPYTDTQYF.

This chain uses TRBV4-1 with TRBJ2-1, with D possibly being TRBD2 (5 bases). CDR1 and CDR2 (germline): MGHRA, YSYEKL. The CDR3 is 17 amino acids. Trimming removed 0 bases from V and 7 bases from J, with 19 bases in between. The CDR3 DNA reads TGCGCCAGCAGCCAAGATCCTGGGAGCGGCCCCGCGAATGAGCAGTTCTTC. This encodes CASSQDPGSGPANEQFF.

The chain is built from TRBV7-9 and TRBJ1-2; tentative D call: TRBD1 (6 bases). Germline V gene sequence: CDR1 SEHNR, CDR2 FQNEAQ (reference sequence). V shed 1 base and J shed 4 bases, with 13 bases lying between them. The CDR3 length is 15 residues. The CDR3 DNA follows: TGTGCCAGCAGCTTAGTAGGGGGACGGACCTATGGCTACACCTTC. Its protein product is CASSLVGGRTYGYTF.

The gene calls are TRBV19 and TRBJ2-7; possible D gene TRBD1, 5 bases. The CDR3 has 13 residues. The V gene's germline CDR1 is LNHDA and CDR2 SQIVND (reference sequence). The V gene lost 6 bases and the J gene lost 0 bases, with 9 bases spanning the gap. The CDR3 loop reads CASSHQGSYEQYF. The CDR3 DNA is TGTGCCAGTAGCCATCAGGGCTCCTACGAGCAGTACTTC.

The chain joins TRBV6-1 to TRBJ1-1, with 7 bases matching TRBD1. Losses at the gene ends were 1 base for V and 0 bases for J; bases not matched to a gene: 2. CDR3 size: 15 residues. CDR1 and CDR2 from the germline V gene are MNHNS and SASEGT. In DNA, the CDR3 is TGTGCCAGCAGTGAAGACAGGGGAATGAACACTGAAGCTTTCTTT. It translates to CASSEDRGMNTEAFF.

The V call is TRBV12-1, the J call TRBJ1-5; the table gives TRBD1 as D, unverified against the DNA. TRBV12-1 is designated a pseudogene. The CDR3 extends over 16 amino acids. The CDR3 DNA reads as TGTGCCAGCAGCTTTAGGACAGCCGGCTGCAATCAGCCCCAGCATTTT. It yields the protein CASSFRTAGCNQPQHF.

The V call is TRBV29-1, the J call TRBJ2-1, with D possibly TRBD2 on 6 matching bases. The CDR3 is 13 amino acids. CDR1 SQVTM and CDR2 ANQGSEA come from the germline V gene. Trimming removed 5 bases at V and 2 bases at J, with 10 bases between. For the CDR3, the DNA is TGCAGCGTTCCGGAGGGCCCCTACAATGAGCAGTTCTTC. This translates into CSVPEGPYNEQFF.

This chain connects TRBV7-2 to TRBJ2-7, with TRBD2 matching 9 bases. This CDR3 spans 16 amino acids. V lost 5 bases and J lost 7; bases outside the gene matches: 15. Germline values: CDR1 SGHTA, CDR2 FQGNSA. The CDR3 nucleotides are TGTGCCAGCAGCAATCTAGCGGGGCCCGTCGTAGGAGAGCAGTACTTC. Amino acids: CASSNLAGPVVGEQYF.

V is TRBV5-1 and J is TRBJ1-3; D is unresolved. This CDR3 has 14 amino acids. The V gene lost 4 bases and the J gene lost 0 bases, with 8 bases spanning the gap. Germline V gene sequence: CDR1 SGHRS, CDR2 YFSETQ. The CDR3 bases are TGCGCCAGCAGCGCTGACATCTCTGGAAACACCATATATTTT. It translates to CASSADISGNTIYF.

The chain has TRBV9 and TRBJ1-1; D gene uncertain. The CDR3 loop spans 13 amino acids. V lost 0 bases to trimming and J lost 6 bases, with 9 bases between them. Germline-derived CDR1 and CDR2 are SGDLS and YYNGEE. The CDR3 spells CASSVDITSEAFF. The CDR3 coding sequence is TGTGCCAGCAGCGTAGATATCACTTCTGAAGCTTTCTTT.

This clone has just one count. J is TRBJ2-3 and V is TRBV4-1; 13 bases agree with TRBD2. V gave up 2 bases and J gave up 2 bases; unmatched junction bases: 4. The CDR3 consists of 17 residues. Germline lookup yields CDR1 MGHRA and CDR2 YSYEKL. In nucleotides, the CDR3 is TGCGCCAGCAGCCAAACGGGACTAGCGGGGAACACAGATACGCAGTATTTT. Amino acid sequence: CASSQTGLAGNTDTQYF.

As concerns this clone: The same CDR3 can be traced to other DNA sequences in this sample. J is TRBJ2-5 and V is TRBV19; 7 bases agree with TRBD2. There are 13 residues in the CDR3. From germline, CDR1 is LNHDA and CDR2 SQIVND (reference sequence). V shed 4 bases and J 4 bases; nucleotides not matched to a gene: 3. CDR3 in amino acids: CASSTRGRETQYF. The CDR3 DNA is TGTGCCAGTAGTACGCGGGGGAGAGAGACCCAGTACTTC. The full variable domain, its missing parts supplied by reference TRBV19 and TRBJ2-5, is DGGITQSPKYLFRKEGQNVTLSCEQNLNHDAMYWYRQDPGQGLRLIYYSQIVNDFQKGDIAEGYSVSREKKESFPLTVTSAQKNPTAFYLCASSTRGRETQYFGPGTRLLVL.

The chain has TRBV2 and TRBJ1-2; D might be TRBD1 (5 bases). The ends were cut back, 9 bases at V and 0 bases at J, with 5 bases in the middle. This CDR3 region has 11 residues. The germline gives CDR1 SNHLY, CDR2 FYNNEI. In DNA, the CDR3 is TGTGCCAGGACAGCTAACTATGGCTACACCTTC. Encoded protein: CARTANYGYTF.

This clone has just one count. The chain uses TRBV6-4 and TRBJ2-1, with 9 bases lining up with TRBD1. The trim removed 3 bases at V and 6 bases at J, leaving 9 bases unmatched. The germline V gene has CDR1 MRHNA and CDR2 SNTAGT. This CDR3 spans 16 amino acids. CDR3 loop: CASSEYGTGLVNEQFF. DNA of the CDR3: TGTGCCAGCAGTGAGTACGGGACAGGGTTAGTCAATGAGCAGTTCTTC.

This chain's CDR3 is CASSEGTSGRYEQYF. In DNA, the CDR3 is TGTGCCAGCAGCGAAGGGACTAGCGGGAGATACGAGCAGTACTTC. The chain links TRBV7-9 to TRBJ2-7; TRBD2 aligns across 14 bases. CDR1 and CDR2 from the germline V gene are SEHNR and FQNEAQ (reference sequence). The CDR3 loop spans 15 amino acids. J lost 4 bases, V lost 5 bases, and 4 bases had no gene match.

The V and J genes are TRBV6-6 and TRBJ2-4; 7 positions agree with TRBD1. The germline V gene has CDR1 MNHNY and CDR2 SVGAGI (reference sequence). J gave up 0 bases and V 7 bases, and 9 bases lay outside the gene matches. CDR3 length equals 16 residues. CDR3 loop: CASTKGQPPAKNIQYF. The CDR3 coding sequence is TGTGCCAGCACCAAGGGACAGCCTCCAGCCAAAAACATTCAGTACTTC.

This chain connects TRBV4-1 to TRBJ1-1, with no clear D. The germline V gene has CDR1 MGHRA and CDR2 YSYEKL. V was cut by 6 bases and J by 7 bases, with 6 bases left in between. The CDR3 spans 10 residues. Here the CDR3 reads CASRGVEAFF. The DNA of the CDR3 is TGCGCCAGCAGGGGAGTTGAAGCTTTCTTT.

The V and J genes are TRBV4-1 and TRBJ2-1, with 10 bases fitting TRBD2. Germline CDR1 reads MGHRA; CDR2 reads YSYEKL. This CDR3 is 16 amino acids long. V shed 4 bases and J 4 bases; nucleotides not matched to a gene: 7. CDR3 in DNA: TGCGCCAGCAGCCCTCAGCTAGCGGGAGCTTACAATGAGCAGTTCTTC. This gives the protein CASSPQLAGAYNEQFF.